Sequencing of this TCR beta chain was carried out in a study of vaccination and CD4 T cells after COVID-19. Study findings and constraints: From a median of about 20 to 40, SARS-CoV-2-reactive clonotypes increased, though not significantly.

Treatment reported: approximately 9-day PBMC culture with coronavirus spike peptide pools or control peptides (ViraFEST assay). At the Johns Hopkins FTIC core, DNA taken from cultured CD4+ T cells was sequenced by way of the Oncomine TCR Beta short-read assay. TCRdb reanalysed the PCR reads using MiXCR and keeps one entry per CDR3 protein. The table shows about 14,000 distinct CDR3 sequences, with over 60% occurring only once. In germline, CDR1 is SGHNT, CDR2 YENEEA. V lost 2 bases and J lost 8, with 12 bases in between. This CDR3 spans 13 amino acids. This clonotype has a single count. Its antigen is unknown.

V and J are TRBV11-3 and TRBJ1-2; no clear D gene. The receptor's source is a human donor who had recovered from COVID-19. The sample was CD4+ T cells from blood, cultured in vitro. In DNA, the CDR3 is TGTGCCAGCAGCTTATCCGGGGAGAGGGGCTACACCTTC. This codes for CASSLSGERGYTF.